The 29 T cell receptor beta chains below come from one sample, sequenced in a study of CD8+ T cells in alopecia areata. Once RNA had been extracted, it was reverse transcribed into cDNA to act as the sequencing template. Sequencing was performed with immunoSEQ multiplex PCR; in TCRdb, only in-frame clones are kept and a portion is missing. Here the sample spans 7,900 or so clones, 45% to 70% being singletons. Alopecia areata patients had lesional scalp punch biopsies and peripheral blood taken from them. The starting material was skin, obtained at week 0. Receptor source: a human donor with alopecia areata.

The V and J genes are TRBV6-5 and TRBJ2-1; D is unresolved. Germline V gene data show CDR1 as MNHEY and CDR2 as SVGAGI. V lost 6 bases to trimming and J lost 9 bases, with 12 bases between them. The CDR3 is made up of 12 amino acids. The CDR3: CASSDGRGEQFF. CDR3 nucleotides: TGTGCCAGCAGCGACGGTCGTGGTGAGCAGTTCTTC.

This clone has only a few counts. J is TRBJ1-3 and V is TRBV7-6; TRBD1 matches at 7 bases. The V segment lost 5 bases and the J segment 0 bases; nucleotides outside the gene matches: 13. The germline V gene has CDR1 SGHVS and CDR2 FNYEAQ. CDR3 length: 18 residues. The CDR3, as DNA: TGTGCCAGCAGCCCCCACGAGGGACAGTTCCACTCTGGAAACACCATATATTTT. This gives the protein CASSPHEGQFHSGNTIYF.

The V gene is TRBV6-5, the J gene TRBJ2-3; D possibly matches TRBD1 or TRBD2 (5 bases each). The germline V gene has CDR1 MNHEY and CDR2 SVGAGI. This CDR3 has 11 amino acids. Trimming shortened V by 5 bases and J by 14 bases, and 14 bases separated the two germline ends. DNA for the CDR3: TGTGCCAGCAGTCCGGGGACCGACCGGTATTTT. This sequence encodes CASSPGTDRYF.

This chain connects TRBV19 to TRBJ2-5; D is possibly TRBD2 (6 bases). Germline V gene data show CDR1 as LNHDA and CDR2 as SQIVND (reference sequence). This CDR3 has 17 amino acids. V was shortened by 3 bases and J by 1 base, with 18 bases between the two germline ends. The CDR3 protein is CASSIGAGRGLQETQYF. The CDR3 DNA follows: TGTGCCAGTAGTATTGGGGCCGGAAGGGGACTCCAAGAGACCCAGTACTTC.

The chain employs TRBV19 and TRBJ2-1, with D possibly being TRBD2 (6 bases). The CDR3 loop spans 12 amino acids. Deletions cut 5 bases from V and 6 bases from J, with 8 bases between. The germline CDR1 and CDR2 sequences are LNHDA and SQIVND (reference sequence). This CDR3 is CASSLGGNEQFF. DNA for the CDR3: TGTGCCAGTAGTCTGGGGGGCAATGAGCAGTTCTTC.

The chain links TRBV25-1 to TRBJ2-2, with 9 bases aligning to TRBD1. Trimming took 7 bases from V and 4 from J; bases not matched to a gene: 7. The germline gives CDR1 MGHDK, CDR2 SYGVNS. The CDR3 length is 15 residues. The CDR3 protein is CASTTGGASTGELFF. CDR3 nucleotides: TGTGCCAGCACAACAGGGGGCGCGTCCACCGGGGAGCTGTTTTTT.

V and J are TRBV5-5 and TRBJ2-1, with D unclear. Trimming pared 7 bases from V and 0 bases from J, leaving 11 bases between. The V gene's germline CDR1 is SGHKS and CDR2 YYEKEE (reference sequence). This CDR3 has 14 residues. DNA for the CDR3: TGTGCCAGCGCTGCGACGGACTCCTACAATGAGCAGTTCTTC. Amino acid sequence: CASAATDSYNEQFF.

A few counts support this clone. The J gene is TRBJ2-4, the V gene TRBV27, with a tentative D call TRBD2 (6 bases). Between the trimmed V and J ends, which lost 3 bases and 3 bases, there was a span of 12 bases. The CDR3 spans 15 residues. Germline CDR1 reads MNHEY; CDR2 reads SMNVEV (reference sequence). In DNA, the CDR3 is TGTGCCAGCAGTTTCCTCCCGGGGGACAAAAACATTCAGTACTTC. It encodes CASSFLPGDKNIQYF.

This clone was seen a single time. The rearrangement joins TRBV6-6 to TRBJ2-5; D perhaps matches TRBD1 (6 bases). The CDR3 is made up of 13 amino acids. Trimming cost V 6 bases and J 5 bases, with 13 bases left between them. Germline V CDR1 and CDR2: MNHNY, SVGAGI (reference sequence). The CDR3 is CASSASRGETQYF. The CDR3 bases are TGTGCCAGCAGCGCATCTAGGGGGGAGACCCAGTACTTC.

This chain connects TRBV6-4 to TRBJ2-1; D remains ambiguous. Germline V CDR1 and CDR2: MRHNA, SNTAGT. The V gene lost 7 bases and the J gene lost 0 bases, with 10 bases spanning the gap. This CDR3 is 14 amino acids long. The CDR3 sequence: CASTLKNSYNEQFF. The CDR3 region has the DNA TGTGCCAGCACGTTAAAGAACTCCTACAATGAGCAGTTCTTC.

The rearrangement links TRBV7-9 to TRBJ2-7; no firm D call. Looked up from germline, CDR1 is SEHNR and CDR2 is FQNEAQ (reference sequence). Between the trimmed V and J ends, which lost 1 base and 0 bases, there was a span of 10 bases. This CDR3 has 15 residues. DNA for the CDR3: TGTGCCAGCAGCTTAGTAAGGCTGAGCTCCTACGAGCAGTACTTC. Amino acid sequence: CASSLVRLSSYEQYF.

This clone was observed a single time. The chain uses TRBV6-5 and TRBJ2-7; no clear D gene. The CDR3 consists of 11 residues. Germline CDR1 reads MNHEY; CDR2 reads SVGAGI. Trimming took 2 bases from V and 9 from J, leaving 8 bases between them. The CDR3 spells CASSYGVSQYF. DNA for the CDR3: TGTGCCAGCAGTTACGGGGTGTCGCAGTACTTC.

The V call is TRBV6-6, the J call TRBJ1-2; D gene uncertain. There are 13 residues in the CDR3. Between the trimmed V and J ends, which lost 5 bases and 8 bases, there was a span of 15 bases. Germline V gene sequence: CDR1 MNHNY, CDR2 SVGAGI (reference sequence). The CDR3 is CASSAVWYGGYTF. CDR3 nucleotides: TGTGCCAGCAGTGCAGTTTGGTACGGAGGCTACACCTTC.

The V and J genes are TRBV5-5 and TRBJ2-7, with no clear D. V gave up 1 base and J gave up 0 bases, with 11 bases separating them. The germline V gene encodes CDR1 SGHKS and CDR2 YYEKEE (reference sequence). This CDR3 has 15 amino acids. The CDR3 nucleotides read TGTGCCAGCAGCTTGAGTCCTCTCCTCTCCTACGAGCAGTACTTC. This gives the protein CASSLSPLLSYEQYF.

Turning to this clone: At one end, the junction sequence differs from germline, possibly due to a read error. V and J are TRBV2 and TRBJ2-7, with TRBD1 matching over 7 bases. Germline CDR1 and CDR2: SNHLY and FYNNEI. This CDR3 has 13 amino acids. As DNA, the CDR3 is TGTGCCAGCAGTCTGACAGGGTTCGGCGAGCAGTGCTTC. This codes for CASSLTGFGEQCF.

The chain is built from TRBV5-1 and TRBJ2-7, with 15 bases that match TRBD2. V shed 1 base and J 3 bases; nucleotides not matched to a gene: 8. This CDR3 has 18 residues. Germline V CDR1 and CDR2: SGHRS, YFSETQ. Here the CDR3 reads CASSLFGLAGGLNYEQYF. The CDR3 region has the DNA TGCGCCAGCAGCTTGTTTGGACTAGCGGGAGGGTTAAACTACGAGCAGTACTTC.

V is TRBV6-5 and J is TRBJ2-5, with D perhaps TRBD1 or TRBD2 (5 bases each). The J call could be wrong; TRBJ2-7 is a better fit for the DNA end. The CDR3 consists of 16 residues. The germline gives CDR1 MNHEY, CDR2 SVGAGI. CDR3 sequence (DNA): TGTGCCAGCAGTTACGGGGCATTGGGAGACTACTACGAGCAGTACTTC. Its translation: CASSYGALGDYYEQYF.

The rearrangement joins TRBV11-2 to TRBJ2-7; no reliable D call. V was clipped by 5 bases and J by 6 bases, with 8 bases between them. The CDR3 is made up of 11 amino acids. Germline assignment: CDR1 SGHAT and CDR2 FQNNGV. CDR3 nucleotides: TGTGCCAGCAGCACCGGACGCGAGCAGTACTTC. Translating it yields CASSTGREQYF.

In its sample, this clone ranks as medium-sized. The chain combines TRBV7-2 with TRBJ2-3; 15 bases are a match to TRBD2. Germline V gives CDR1 SGHTA, CDR2 FQGNSA. V shed 4 bases, J shed 4 bases, and the junction held 6 bases outside the gene matches. This CDR3 region has 17 residues. CDR3 nucleotide sequence: TGTGCCAGCAGCTATGGGACTAGCGGGAGGTCGGCAGATACGCAGTATTTT. Its translation: CASSYGTSGRSADTQYF.

The rearrangement links TRBV21-1 to TRBJ2-7; the DNA was not compared with TRBD1, the D call given in the table. TRBV21-1 is labeled a pseudogene. The CDR3 length is 15 residues. CDR3 sequence (DNA): TGTGCCAGCAGGACCCGGACAGACTGCGTGGGCGAGCAGTACTTC. As protein: CASRTRTDCVGEQYF.

This chain uses TRBV20-1 with TRBJ1-1; TRBD1 is a possible D gene (5 bases). This CDR3 has 11 amino acids. Germline CDR1 reads DFQATT; CDR2 reads SNEGSKA (reference sequence). Trimming took off 7 bases at V and 4 bases at J, with 10 bases between the two ends. CDR3 region: CSEGRGTEAFF. The DNA of the CDR3 is TGCAGTGAGGGGCGAGGCACTGAAGCTTTCTTT.

This clone was counted a few times. The J gene is TRBJ2-7, the V gene TRBV11-2; D is uncertain. The ends were cut back, 1 base at V and 1 base at J, with 8 bases in the middle. Germline V gene data show CDR1 as SGHAT and CDR2 as FQNNGV. The CDR3 has 14 residues. CDR3 DNA sequence: TGTGCCAGCAGCTTAGCGGCGAAGTCCTACGAGCAGTACTTC. This sequence encodes CASSLAAKSYEQYF.

The rearrangement uses TRBV4-1 and TRBJ2-1; no clear D. The V end lost 0 bases, the J end lost 2 bases, and 11 bases lay between the germline ends. The length of the CDR3 is 16 residues. Germline CDR1 and CDR2: MGHRA and YSYEKL. CDR3 loop: CASSQEGPSTYNEQFF. The CDR3 DNA follows: TGCGCCAGCAGCCAAGAGGGCCCCTCAACCTACAATGAGCAGTTCTTC.

The V and J genes are TRBV5-1 and TRBJ2-7; TRBD2 agrees at 7 bases. The J call may be mistaken, given a closer DNA end match to TRBJ2-5. Germline values: CDR1 SGHRS, CDR2 YFSETQ. The CDR3 is made up of 13 amino acids. Written as DNA, the CDR3 is TGCGCCAGCAGCTTTCAGGGAGGGGAGACCCAGTACTTC. Translating gives CASSFQGGETQYF.

This clone was counted a single time. The rearrangement joins TRBV30 to TRBJ2-2, with TRBD2 matching over 11 bases. Trimming removed 7 bases from V and 5 bases from J; junction bases left unmatched: 9. There are 15 residues in the CDR3. In germline, CDR1 is GTSNPN, CDR2 SVGIG (reference sequence). CDR3 region: CASATGLAATGELFF. The CDR3 DNA is TGTGCCTCGGCTACGGGACTAGCGGCGACCGGGGAGCTGTTTTTT.

The genes are TRBV10-1 and TRBJ2-3; 8 bases agree with TRBD1. Germline V gene data show CDR1 as WNHNN and CDR2 as SYGVQD (reference sequence). Trimming took 8 bases from V and 0 from J; bases not matched to a gene: 10. This CDR3 has 16 residues. CDR3 protein: CASGGTGSLSTDTQYF. CDR3 DNA: TGCGCCAGCGGGGGGACAGGCTCCCTTAGCACAGATACGCAGTATTTT.

This chain joins TRBV23-1 and TRBJ1-3; D is unresolved. TRBV23-1 is an open reading frame whose function is uncertain. This CDR3 has 15 residues. V was cut by 0 bases and J by 0 bases, with 6 bases left in between. CDR3 bases: TGCGCCAGCAGTCAATCATCCCCCTCTGGAAACACCATATATTTT. It codes for CASSQSSPSGNTIYF.

The chain uses TRBV28 and TRBJ1-1, with D perhaps TRBD1 (5 bases). The CDR3 runs 16 residues. From germline, CDR1 is MDHEN and CDR2 SYDVKM. The V end was cut by 3 bases, the J end by 8 bases, with 22 bases between. The CDR3: CASSFPGRVTGREAFF. The CDR3 DNA follows: TGTGCCAGCAGTTTCCCGGGTCGGGTGACGGGACGCGAAGCTTTCTTT. Complete variable domain (other parts from reference TRBV28 and TRBJ1-1): DVKVTQSSRYLVKRTGEKVFLECVQDMDHENMFWYRQDPGLGLRLIYFSYDVKMKEKGDIPEGYSVSREKKERFSLILESASTNQTSMYLCASSFPGRVTGREAFFGQGTRLTVV.

This clone was observed a handful of times. This sequence joins TRBV27 and TRBJ2-1, with TRBD2 as a possible D gene (6 bases). Germline V CDR1 and CDR2: MNHEY, SMNVEV (reference sequence). This CDR3 spans 15 amino acids. V was shortened by 3 bases and J by 5 bases, with 14 bases between the two germline ends. This CDR3 reads CASSFVGTEDNEQFF. CDR3 coding DNA: TGTGCCAGCAGTTTTGTAGGGACTGAGGACAATGAGCAGTTCTTC.